The sequence of this T cell receptor (beta chain) was determined in a study of T cells in Graves' hyperthyroidism and ophthalmopathy. Background on the study: At the time of initial diagnosis and before any treatment, peripheral blood was collected. Study-wide findings and caveats: In the blood, most expanded thyroid clonotypes above 0.001 appeared as well.

TCR beta CDR3 region amplification was performed from RNA transcripts. HTBI primers were employed in a first-round RT-PCR of the TCR CDR3. TCRdb ran MiXCR on the multiplex PCR reads and lists one entry per CDR3 protein. Among hundreds of thousands of distinct CDR3 sequences listed, under 30% were seen once. There are many counts of this clonotype. What it recognizes is unknown. V was cut by 1 base and J by 4 bases, with 10 bases left in between. CDR3 length equals 15 residues. Germline CDR1 and CDR2: LGHDT and YNNKEL (reference sequence). V and J are TRBV3-1 and TRBJ2-2; TRBD1 is a possible D gene (7 bases). The sequenced sample consisted of blood. This sequence originates from a middle-aged man with Graves' hyperthyroidism that later progressed to Graves' ophthalmopathy. The DNA of the CDR3 is TGTGCCAGCAGCCAAGGCCAGGGGGGCACCGGGGAGCTGTTTTTT. Translating gives CASSQGQGGTGELFF.